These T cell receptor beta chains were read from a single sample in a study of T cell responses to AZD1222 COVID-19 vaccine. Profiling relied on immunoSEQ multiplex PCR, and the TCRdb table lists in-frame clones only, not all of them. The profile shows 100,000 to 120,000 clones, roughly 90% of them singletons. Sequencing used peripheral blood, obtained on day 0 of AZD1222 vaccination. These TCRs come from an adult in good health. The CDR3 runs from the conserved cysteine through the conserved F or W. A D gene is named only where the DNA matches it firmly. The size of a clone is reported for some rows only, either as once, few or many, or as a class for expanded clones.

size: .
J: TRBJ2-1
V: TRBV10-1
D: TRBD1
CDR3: CASSGQGYNEQFF
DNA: TGCGCCAGCAGTGGACAGGGTTACAATGAGCAGTTCTTC

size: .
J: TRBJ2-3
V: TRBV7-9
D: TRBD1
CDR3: CASSPGQGKRTDTQYF
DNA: TGTGCCAGCAGCCCCGGACAGGGAAAGCGGACAGATACGCAGTATTTT

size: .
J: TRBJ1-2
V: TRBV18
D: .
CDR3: CASSPGTGNYGYTF
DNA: TGTGCCAGCTCACCTGGGACGGGGAACTATGGCTACACCTTC

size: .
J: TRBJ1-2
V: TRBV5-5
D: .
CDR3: CASNIQGEGYGYTF
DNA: TGTGCCAGCAACATACAGGGAGAAGGGTATGGCTACACCTTC

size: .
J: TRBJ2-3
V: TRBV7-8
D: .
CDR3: CASSFYTDTQYF
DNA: TGTGCCAGCAGCTTTTACACAGATACGCAGTATTTT

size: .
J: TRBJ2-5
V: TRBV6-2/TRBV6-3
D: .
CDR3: CASSGLVETQYF
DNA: TGTGCCAGCAGTGGCCTTGTAGAGACCCAGTACTTC

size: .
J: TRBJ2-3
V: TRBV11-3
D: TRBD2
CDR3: CASSFSSSSGLRTDTQYF
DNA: TGTGCCAGCAGCTTTTCATCAAGTAGCGGGTTACGAACAGATACGCAGTATTTT

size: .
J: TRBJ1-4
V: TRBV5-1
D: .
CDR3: CASSPDAGAEKLFF
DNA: TGCGCCAGCAGCCCGGACGCGGGGGCTGAAAAACTGTTTTTT

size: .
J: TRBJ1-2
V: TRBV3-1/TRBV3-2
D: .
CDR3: CASSQDLHPRLGYGYTF
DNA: TGTGCCAGCAGCCAAGACCTCCACCCGAGGTTAGGATATGGCTACACCTTC

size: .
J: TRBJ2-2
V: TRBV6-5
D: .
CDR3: CASSYSRTGELFF
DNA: TGTGCCAGCAGTTACTCTAGGACCGGGGAGCTGTTTTTT

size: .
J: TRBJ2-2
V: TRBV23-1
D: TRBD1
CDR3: CASPPQGASTGELFF
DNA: TGCGCCAGCCCTCCCCAGGGGGCGTCCACCGGGGAGCTGTTTTTT

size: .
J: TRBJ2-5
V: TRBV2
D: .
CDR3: CASSEFHGGPETQYF
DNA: TGTGCCAGCAGTGAGTTCCACGGGGGCCCAGAGACCCAGTACTTC

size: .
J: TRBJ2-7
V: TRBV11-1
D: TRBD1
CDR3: CASSPGTVEQYF
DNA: TGTGCCAGCAGCCCTGGGACAGTAGAGCAGTACTTC

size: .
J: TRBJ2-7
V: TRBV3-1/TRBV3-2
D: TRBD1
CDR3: CASSQVLGRGQSEQYF
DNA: TGTGCCAGCAGCCAAGTCTTAGGCAGGGGGCAAAGCGAGCAGTACTTC

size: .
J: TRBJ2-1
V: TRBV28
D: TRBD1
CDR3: CASSPPTGYYNEQFF
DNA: TGTGCCAGCAGTCCACCGACAGGGTACTACAATGAGCAGTTCTTC

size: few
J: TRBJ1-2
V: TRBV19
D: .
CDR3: CASNRWEGYGYTF
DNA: TGTGCCAGCAACCGGTGGGAGGGGTATGGCTACACCTTC

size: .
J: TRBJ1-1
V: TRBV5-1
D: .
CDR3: CASSLDGYEAFF
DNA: TGCGCCAGCAGCTTGGATGGATATGAAGCTTTCTTT

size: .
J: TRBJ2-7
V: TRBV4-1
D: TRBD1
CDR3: CASSQAPGQRSSYEQYF
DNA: TGCGCCAGCAGCCAAGCACCGGGACAGAGAAGCTCCTACGAGCAGTACTTC

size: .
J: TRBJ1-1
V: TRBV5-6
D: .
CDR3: CASSLRGRTYTEAFF
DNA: TGTGCCAGCAGCTTGAGGGGACGGACTTACACTGAAGCTTTCTTT

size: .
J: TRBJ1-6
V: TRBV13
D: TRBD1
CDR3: CASSRIQGSSYNSPLHF
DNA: TGTGCCAGCAGCCGAATACAGGGGAGCTCCTATAATTCACCCCTCCACTTT

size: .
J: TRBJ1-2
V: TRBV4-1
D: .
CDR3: CASSQAGRNPSYTF
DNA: TGCGCCAGCAGCCAAGCGGGCAGGAATCCTAGCTACACCTTC

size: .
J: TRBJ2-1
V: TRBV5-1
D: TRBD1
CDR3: CASSWRDRGSYNEQFF
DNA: TGCGCCAGCAGCTGGAGGGACAGGGGGTCCTACAATGAGCAGTTCTTC

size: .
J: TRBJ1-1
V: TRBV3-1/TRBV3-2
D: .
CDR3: CASSPRGGNTEAFF
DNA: TGTGCCAGCAGCCCCCGAGGAGGGAACACTGAAGCTTTCTTT

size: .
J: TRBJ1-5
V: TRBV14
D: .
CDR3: CASSPAQASQPQHF
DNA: TGTGCCAGCAGCCCGGCCCAAGCCAGTCAGCCCCAGCATTTT

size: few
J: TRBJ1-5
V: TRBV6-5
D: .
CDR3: CASSYAANQPQHF
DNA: TGTGCCAGCAGTTACGCTGCGAATCAGCCCCAGCATTTT

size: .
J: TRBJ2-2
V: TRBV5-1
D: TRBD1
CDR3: CASTLTGGETGELFF
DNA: TGCGCCAGCACCCTGACAGGGGGCGAGACCGGGGAGCTGTTTTTT

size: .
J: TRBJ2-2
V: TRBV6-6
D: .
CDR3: CASSPYGGYSNTGELFF
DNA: TGTGCCAGCAGTCCCTACGGGGGATACTCGAACACCGGGGAGCTGTTTTTT

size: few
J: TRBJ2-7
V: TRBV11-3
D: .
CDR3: CASRADRTHEQYF
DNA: TGTGCCAGCAGAGCCGACAGGACCCACGAGCAGTACTTC

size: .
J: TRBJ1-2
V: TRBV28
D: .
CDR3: CASYGINYGYTF
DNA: TGTGCCAGCTATGGGATCAACTATGGCTACACCTTC

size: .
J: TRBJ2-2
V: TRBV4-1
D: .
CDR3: CATGPGLGIAGELFF
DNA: TGCGCCACCGGGCCCGGGCTAGGAATCGCCGGGGAGCTGTTTTTT

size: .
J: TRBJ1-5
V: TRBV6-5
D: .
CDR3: CASSYSGGPNQPQHF
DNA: TGTGCCAGCAGTTACTCGGGGGGTCCCAATCAGCCCCAGCATTTT

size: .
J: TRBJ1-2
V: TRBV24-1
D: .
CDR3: CATSDLDLARGYTF
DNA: TGTGCCACCAGTGATTTGGACCTTGCGAGGGGCTACACCTTC

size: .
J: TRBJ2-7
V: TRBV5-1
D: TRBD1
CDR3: CASSLAGAGQGNYEQYF
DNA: TGCGCCAGCAGCTTGGCGGGAGCGGGACAGGGTAACTACGAGCAGTACTTC